The present TCR beta chain was sequenced within a study of identical twins. The length of the CDR3 is 12 residues. Germline CDR1 reads LGHDT; CDR2 reads YNNKEL (reference sequence). With V trimmed by 1 base and J by 10 bases, 2 bases remained unmatched. MiXCR, applied by TCRdb to the 5' RACE reads, yields one record per CDR3 protein. The data hold around 960,000 distinct CDR3 sequences, with roughly an eighth observed a single time. Overall study results and limits: In cord blood, abundant beta clonotypes had fewer insertions; memory showed no trend. With beta out-of-frame sequences, excess sharing by twins was weaker. A cross-sectional statistical analysis, not follow-up of the same donors, supported the conclusions.

Concerning this clonotype: Its antigen is unknown.

This same sample was also taken into another study, of yellow fever vaccine responses in identical twins.

The chain recombines TRBV3-1 with TRBJ2-3; 7 positions match TRBD1. The sequenced material came from PBMCs. The clonotype comes from a woman between 18 and 30 years old in good health. The CDR3 nucleotides read TGTGCCAGCAGCCAAGGACAGGGACCGCAGTATTTT. This encodes CASSQGQGPQYF.